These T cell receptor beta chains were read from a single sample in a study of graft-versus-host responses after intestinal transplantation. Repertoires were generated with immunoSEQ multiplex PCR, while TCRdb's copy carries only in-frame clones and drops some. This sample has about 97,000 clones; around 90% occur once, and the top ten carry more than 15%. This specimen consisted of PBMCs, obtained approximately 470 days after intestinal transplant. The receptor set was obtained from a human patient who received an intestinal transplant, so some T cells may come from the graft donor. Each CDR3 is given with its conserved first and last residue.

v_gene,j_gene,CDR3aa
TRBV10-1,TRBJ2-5,CASSSTIGGGSAETQYF
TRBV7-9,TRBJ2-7,CASSLVSRYEQYF
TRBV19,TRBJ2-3,CASSIGSTDTQYF
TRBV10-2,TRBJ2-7,CASSITQGRGYEQYF
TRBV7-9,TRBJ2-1,CASSSANRGHEQFF
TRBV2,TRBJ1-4,CASSATEGANEKLFF
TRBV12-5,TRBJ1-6,CASGLDPWQGNSPLHF
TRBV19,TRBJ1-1,CASSPTGGTEAFF
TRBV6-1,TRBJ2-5,CASTSRGAEETQYF
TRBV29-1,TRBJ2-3,CSVECSEEGLGDTQYF
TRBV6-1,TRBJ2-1,CASSETRDRVRNEQFF
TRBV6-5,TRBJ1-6,CGVRAYGNSPLHF
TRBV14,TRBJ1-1,CASSQDRAIPEAFF
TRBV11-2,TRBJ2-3,CASSLVPSGAGGTDTQYF
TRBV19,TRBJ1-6,CASSTHRGSSYNSPLHF
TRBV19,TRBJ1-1,CASSYTTIGTEAFF
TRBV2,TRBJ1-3,CASSEGLAGGSGNTIYF
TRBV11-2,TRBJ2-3,CASSGLAGFTDTQYF
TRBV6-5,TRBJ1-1,CASSYSGQLSTEAFF
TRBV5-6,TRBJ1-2,CASIGVDYGYTF
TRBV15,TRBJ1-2,CATSREGGRGYTF
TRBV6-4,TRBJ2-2,CASSDSDTGELFF
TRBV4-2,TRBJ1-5,CASSQEANRGDQPQHF